The 13 T cell receptor beta chains given below trace back to one sample, sequenced in a study of T cells expressing NK-cell markers. Following a re-call of the 5' RACE reads, TCRdb has one entry per CDR3 protein and lacks DNA. This table holds a few hundred thousand distinct CDR3 sequences. Specimen: blood T cells: a sorted CD56 or NKG2C T cell subset, CD4+ or CD8+ T cells, or bulk PBMC T cells (not recorded which). The receptors here all came from a man aged 18-30 years in good health.

V is TRBV6-5 and J is TRBJ1-2. Germline V gene data show CDR1 as MNHEY and CDR2 as SVGAGI. The length of the CDR3 is 13 residues. Here the CDR3 reads CASSYSGFSAYTF.

The rearrangement joins TRBV24-1 to TRBJ2-1. CDR1 is KGHDR and CDR2 is SFDVKD in the germline V gene. CDR3 length: 12 amino acids. CDR3 protein: CATSVEINEQFF.

CDR3 sequence reads: CASSLVGREFAEAFF. This chain links TRBV7-6 with TRBJ1-1. This CDR3 has 15 residues. The germline V gene has CDR1 SGHVS and CDR2 FNYEAQ.

The V call is TRBV9, the J call TRBJ2-6; TCRdb lists TRBD1, though no DNA is available to test this call. This CDR3 is built from 16 residues. CDR1 is SGDLS and CDR2 is YYNGEE in the germline V gene. CDR3 sequence reads: CASSPRLSSGANVLTF.

This chain connects TRBV5-1 to TRBJ1-1. This CDR3 spans 16 amino acids. Germline V gene data show CDR1 as SGHRS and CDR2 as YFSETQ. This CDR3 reads CASKLGTETMNTEAFF.

The chain recombines TRBV7-6 with TRBJ1-5; TCRdb indicates TRBD1, and absent DNA this call remains unverified. Germline V lookup: CDR1 SGHVS, CDR2 FNYEAQ. The CDR3 extends over 15 amino acids. This chain's CDR3 is CASSPGQGTAEPQHF.

V usage is TRBV2 and J usage is TRBJ1-1; checking the TCRdb D call of TRBD1 is not possible without DNA. CDR1 is SNHLY, CDR2 FYNNEI, per germline. CDR3 length equals 11 residues. The CDR3 spells CASSPRGEAFF.

The chain combines TRBV5-5 with TRBJ1-2; TCRdb names TRBD1, which stays unverified in the absence of DNA. Germline V CDR1 and CDR2: SGHKS, YYEKEE (reference sequence). This CDR3 contains 14 residues. CDR3 region: CASSLGTGKYGYTF.

The chain links TRBV24-1 to TRBJ2-1; as DNA is missing, the TRBD2 call by TCRdb cannot be tested. Germline CDR1 reads KGHDR; CDR2 reads SFDVKD. The CDR3 sequence is 16 residues long. CDR3 loop: CATSDPTTRGFNEQFF.

The V and J genes are TRBV7-2 and TRBJ1-1. Germline lookup yields CDR1 SGHTA and CDR2 FQGNSA. The CDR3 covers 13 residues. CDR3 loop: CASSALWRQEAFF. The variable domain in full, with the rest retrieved from reference TRBV7-2 and TRBJ1-1, is GAGVSQSPSNKVTEKGKDVELRCDPISGHTALYWYRQSLGQGLEFLIYFQGNSAPDKSGLPSDRFSAERTGGSVSTLTIQRTQQEDSAVYLCASSALWRQEAFFGQGTRLTVV.

The V call is TRBV18, the J call TRBJ2-7; the D gene TCRdb calls, TRBD1, cannot be checked with no DNA. From germline, CDR1 is KGHSH and CDR2 LQKENI. The length of the CDR3 is 15 residues. The CDR3 sequence is CASSPKRDKSYEQYF.

V usage is TRBV20-1 and J usage is TRBJ1-4. This CDR3 has 11 amino acids. CDR1 is DFQATT, CDR2 SNEGSKA, per germline (reference sequence). The CDR3 loop reads CSAKDNEKLFF.

The chain combines TRBV7-2 with TRBJ1-3. Germline loops: CDR1 SGHTA, CDR2 FQGNSA. This CDR3 spans 15 amino acids. The CDR3 loop is CASSLDSGSGNTIYF.